These 30 T cell receptor beta chains came from one sample sequenced in a study of beta chain features in type 1 diabetes (dated by TCRdb to the late 2010s). Their cognate antigens are unknown. General conclusions and limits of the study: In all four CD4+ subsets, TCRB CDR3 length was moderately but significantly shorter in type 1 diabetes patients.

Library method: the immunoSEQ multiplex PCR assay. All of the isolated RNA was reverse transcribed with the High Capacity cDNA Reverse Transcription Kit, so expressed TCRB transcripts were sequenced. TCRdb obtained this table from immuneACCESS and retained in-frame rearrangements with V and J assigned. These tables miss some clones; where compared with another copy, unresolved V genes account for less than half of the shortfall, and the remainder is unexplained. The sample table shows approximately 170,000 clones, and 7% to 9% are seen once. Jointly, the top ten make up approximately 0.5% of the sample. Sequenced material: central memory CD4+ T cells from blood. These receptors were taken from a man aged 18 to 29 with type 1 diabetes.

This sequence joins TRBV11-2 and TRBJ1-2, with D maybe TRBD1 (6 bases). V lost 0 bases, J lost 7 bases, and 15 bases lay in between. This CDR3 contains 15 residues. Germline V gene sequence: CDR1 SGHAT, CDR2 FQNNGV. DNA for the CDR3: TGTGCCAGCAGCTTAGACCCACGGACAGTCAGTGGCTACACCTTC. Encoded protein: CASSLDPRTVSGYTF.

This clone has a handful of counts. This chain uses TRBV30 with TRBJ1-5; D remains ambiguous. The V gene's germline CDR1 is GTSNPN and CDR2 SVGIG (reference sequence). The CDR3 totals 16 residues. Trimming removed 2 bases from V and 0 bases from J, with 14 bases in between. The CDR3 bases are TGTGCCTGGAGTAGAGGCAGCTCATATAGCAATCAGCCCCAGCATTTT. It codes for CAWSRGSSYSNQPQHF.

This clone was found a few times. The chain is built from TRBV28 and TRBJ1-5; 7 positions agree with TRBD1. The germline V gene has CDR1 MDHEN and CDR2 SYDVKM. With V trimmed by 8 bases and J by 4 bases, 2 bases remained unmatched. The CDR3 spans 12 residues. CDR3 nucleotide sequence: TGTGCCAGCCACAGGGGTAATCAGCCCCAGCATTTT. Protein sequence: CASHRGNQPQHF.

In nucleotides, the CDR3 is TGTGCCAGTAGTATAGATCGGTGGACAGGTGGGGACAATGAGCAGTTCTTC. This translates into CASSIDRWTGGDNEQFF. V is TRBV19 and J is TRBJ2-1; 7 bases agree with TRBD1. Unmatched junction bases numbered 10, after V lost 0 bases and J lost 5 bases. CDR3 length: 17 residues. Germline-derived CDR1 and CDR2 are LNHDA and SQIVND (reference sequence).

This clone was observed many times. The CDR3 loop is CASSFGDMTEAFF. CDR3 bases: TGTGCCAGCAGCTTCGGGGACATGACTGAAGCTTTCTTT. The rearrangement links TRBV7-2 to TRBJ1-1; TRBD1 is a possible D gene (6 bases). Trimming took off 3 bases at V and 5 bases at J, with 10 bases between the two ends. CDR3 length equals 13 residues. Germline V gene sequence: CDR1 SGHTA, CDR2 FQGNSA.

V is TRBV9 and J is TRBJ2-3, with D maybe TRBD2 (5 bases). The CDR3 contains 13 residues. CDR1 and CDR2 from the germline V gene are SGDLS and YYNGEE. V lost 0 bases and J 5 bases, leaving 7 bases between the germline ends. This CDR3 reads CASSVGELDTQYF. In nucleotides, the CDR3 is TGTGCCAGCAGCGTAGGGGAGTTAGATACGCAGTATTTT.

This clone has more than one count but fewer than ten. V usage is TRBV14 and J usage is TRBJ2-1; TRBD2 agrees at 8 bases. The V and J ends lost 2 bases and 6 bases, in that order; junction bases with no gene match: 3. Germline CDR1 SGHDN, CDR2 FVKESK. The CDR3 has 14 amino acids. The CDR3: CASSQLAGVNEQFF. Here the CDR3 DNA reads TGTGCCAGCAGCCAACTAGCGGGTGTCAATGAGCAGTTCTTC.

A few counts support this clone. Other DNA sequences in this sample translate to the same CDR3. V is TRBV5-1 and J is TRBJ1-2; TRBD1 matches at 9 bases. The CDR3 has 13 amino acids. J lost 2 bases, V lost 4 bases, and 0 bases had no gene match. CDR1 SGHRS and CDR2 YFSETQ come from the germline V gene. The CDR3 DNA reads TGCGCCAGCAGCGGGACAGGGAACTATGGCTACACCTTC. Protein: CASSGTGNYGYTF. Supplemented by reference TRBV5-1 and TRBJ1-2, the full variable domain reads KAGVTQTPRYLIKTRGQQVTLSCSPISGHRSVSWYQQTPGQGLQFLFEYFSETQRNKGNFPGRFSGRQFSNSRSEMNVSTLELGDSALYLCASSGTGNYGYTFGSGTRLTVV.

This clone showed up just a few times. The chain employs TRBV5-6 and TRBJ1-2, with TRBD1 matching 8 bases. The V gene's germline CDR1 is SGHDT and CDR2 YYEEEE. The CDR3 runs 15 residues. V gave up 0 bases and J gave up 4 bases; unmatched junction bases: 5. The CDR3 region has the DNA TGTGCCAGCAGCTTGGGCAGGGGGCGCTTCTATGGCTACACCTTC. Translating gives CASSLGRGRFYGYTF.

There are many counts of this clone. This chain joins TRBV14 and TRBJ2-3; weak D call: TRBD1 (5 bases). The germline V gene encodes CDR1 SGHDN and CDR2 FVKESK. The ends were cut back, 2 bases at V and 6 bases at J, with 9 bases in the middle. The CDR3 is 13 residues long. CDR3 sequence: CASSQSRQDTQYF. The CDR3 DNA is TGTGCCAGCAGCCAATCCCGACAGGATACGCAGTATTTT. Filled out from reference TRBV14 and TRBJ2-3, the complete variable domain reads EAGVTQFPSHSVIEKGQTVTLRCDPISGHDNLYWYRRVMGKEIKFLLHFVKESKQDESGMPNNRFLAERTGGTYSTLKVQPAELEDSGVYFCASSQSRQDTQYFGPGTRLTVL.

The chain links TRBV30 to TRBJ1-1; D ambiguous. CDR1 and CDR2 (germline): GTSNPN, SVGIG (reference sequence). The ends were cut back, 0 bases at V and 0 bases at J, with 8 bases in the middle. The CDR3 consists of 14 residues. The CDR3 region is CAWSVEKMNTEAFF. CDR3 coding DNA: TGTGCCTGGAGTGTAGAGAAGATGAACACTGAAGCTTTCTTT.

This clone was picked up a small number of times. J is TRBJ1-2 and V is TRBV30; D possibly corresponds to TRBD1 (5 bases). V dropped 3 bases and J dropped 7 bases, with 9 bases sitting between them. CDR3 length equals 11 residues. The germline CDR1 and CDR2 sequences are GTSNPN and SVGIG (reference sequence). CDR3 nucleotide sequence: TGTGCCTGGAGCCCAGGGTCTGGCTACACCTTC. It encodes CAWSPGSGYTF.

The chain employs TRBV9 and TRBJ2-3, with D perhaps matching TRBD2 (5 bases). From germline, CDR1 is SGDLS and CDR2 YYNGEE. V was clipped by 0 bases and J by 4 bases, with 12 bases between them. This CDR3 region has 15 residues. The CDR3 DNA is TGTGCCAGCAGCGTAGCAGCACTGAGGGCAGATACGCAGTATTTT. Encoded protein: CASSVAALRADTQYF.

DNA for the CDR3: TGTGCCAGCAGTTTTGCCGCGGCAGGGTCCCCTTACGAGCAGTACTTC. Its translation: CASSFAAAGSPYEQYF. V and J are TRBV27 and TRBJ2-7; D possibly corresponds to TRBD1 (5 bases). Germline loops: CDR1 MNHEY, CDR2 SMNVEV (reference sequence). V lost 3 bases, J lost 4 bases, and 19 bases lay in between. The CDR3 runs to 16 residues.

This clone was counted a few times. The chain links TRBV27 to TRBJ1-1; no definite D call. V was cut by 7 bases and J by 13 bases, with 7 bases left in between. CDR1 is MNHEY and CDR2 is SMNVEV in the germline V gene (reference sequence). The CDR3 length is 8 residues. The CDR3 reads CASTPHFF. The CDR3 bases are TGTGCCAGCACCCCCCATTTCTTT.

V usage is TRBV7-8 and J usage is TRBJ2-4; 11 nucleotides line up with TRBD1. The junction had 5 bases not matched to a gene; V was cut back by 3 bases and J by 7 bases. CDR1 is SGHVS and CDR2 is FQNEAQ in the germline V gene. This CDR3 comprises 15 residues. The CDR3 spells CASSFPGTGGNIQYF. CDR3 nucleotide sequence: TGTGCCAGCAGCTTTCCCGGGACAGGGGGGAACATTCAGTACTTC.

This clone occurred a few times. The chain carries TRBV28 and TRBJ2-2; TRBD1 might be the D (5 bases). The germline gives CDR1 MDHEN, CDR2 SYDVKM. This CDR3 comprises 12 residues. V shed 11 bases and J shed 4 bases, with 11 bases lying between them. The CDR3 DNA follows: TGTGCCCTAGGGGCTATCACCGGGGAGCTGTTTTTT. This sequence encodes CALGAITGELFF.

This clone was recorded a few times. The CDR3 region is CATSRGGTGRSPLHF. CDR3 DNA: TGTGCCACCAGCAGAGGTGGGACAGGGAGGTCACCCCTCCACTTT. The V and J genes are TRBV15 and TRBJ1-6; 9 bases line up with TRBD1. The CDR3 length is 15 residues. After removal of 1 base from V and 10 bases from J, the junction contained 5 bases not matched to a gene. The V gene's germline CDR1 is LNHNV and CDR2 YYDKDF (reference sequence). The variable domain in full, completed from reference TRBV15 and TRBJ1-6, reads DAMVIQNPRYQVTQFGKPVTLSCSQTLNHNVMYWYQQKSSQAPKLLFHYYDKDFNNEADTPDNFQSRRPNTSFCFLDIRSPGLGDTAMYLCATSRGGTGRSPLHFGNGTRLTVT.

J is TRBJ2-7 and V is TRBV7-2; the match to TRBD1 covers 8 bases. V shed 4 bases, J shed 7 bases, and the junction held 6 bases outside the gene matches. CDR3 length: 13 amino acids. Per germline, CDR1 SGHTA and CDR2 FQGNSA. The CDR3 region is CASSSDRAGEQYF. DNA of the CDR3: TGTGCCAGCAGCTCGGACAGGGCGGGAGAGCAGTACTTC.

With respect to this clone: A read error is possible here, since a much larger clone lies one base away. The V call is TRBV6-1, the J call TRBJ1-1; possible D gene TRBD1, 5 bases. The CDR3 is 13 residues long. V lost 6 bases and J 1 base, leaving 9 bases between the germline ends. Germline-derived CDR1 and CDR2 are MNHNS and SASEGT. The CDR3 here is CASRWGGNTEAFF. CDR3 sequence (DNA): TGTGCCAGCAGATGGGGGGGGAACACTGAAGCTTTCTTT.

The J gene is TRBJ1-5, the V gene TRBV19, with D possibly being TRBD1 (5 bases). CDR1 is LNHDA, CDR2 SQIVND, per germline (reference sequence). CDR3 length: 17 amino acids. Trimming took off 3 bases at V and 6 bases at J, with 21 bases between the two ends. CDR3 in DNA: TGTGCCAGTAGTATCGGGGCGGCGGGACGGAGCGGTCAGCCCCAGCATTTT. Its translation: CASSIGAAGRSGQPQHF.

This clone was observed a handful of times. This rearrangement joins TRBV11-2 to TRBJ2-5, with TRBD1 matching over 7 bases. With 5 bases clipped from V and 3 bases from J, the junction kept 12 bases outside the gene matches. From germline, CDR1 is SGHAT and CDR2 FQNNGV. CDR3 length equals 16 residues. In nucleotides, the CDR3 is TGTGCCAGCAGCCCTTCGCAGGGACAGATTGAAGAGACCCAGTACTTC. It translates to CASSPSQGQIEETQYF.

The V and J genes are TRBV4-3 and TRBJ2-7; a possible D gene is TRBD1 (8 bases). Germline lookup yields CDR1 LGHNA and CDR2 YSLEER. Between the trimmed V and J ends, which lost 2 bases and 4 bases, there was a span of 21 bases. This CDR3 is built from 17 residues. This CDR3 reads CASSQQAQTGEGYEQYF. The CDR3 DNA follows: TGCGCCAGCAGCCAACAAGCCCAGACAGGGGAGGGTTACGAGCAGTACTTC.

This clone has just a few counts. The rearrangement uses TRBV25-1 and TRBJ1-1; 7 nucleotides match TRBD1. Germline V CDR1 and CDR2: MGHDK, SYGVNS. The CDR3 covers 15 residues. Trimming removed 9 bases from V and 0 bases from J; junction bases left unmatched: 10. The CDR3 protein is CASSIPGTVNTEAFF. CDR3 DNA sequence: TGTGCCAGTTCAATCCCCGGGACAGTGAACACTGAAGCTTTCTTT.

A few counts support this clone. CDR3 protein: CASSLGGSDSPLHF. The CDR3 nucleotides are TGTGCCAGCAGCTTAGGTGGCAGTGATTCACCCCTCCACTTT. The chain employs TRBV7-2 and TRBJ1-6; no clear D gene. Germline V gene lookup returns CDR1 SGHTA and CDR2 FQGNSA. V shed 1 base and J shed 8 bases, with 9 bases lying between them. The CDR3 length is 14 residues.

This clone was seen more than once but under ten times. The chain combines TRBV5-1 with TRBJ1-1; unclear D gene. Per germline, CDR1 SGHRS and CDR2 YFSETQ. The CDR3 is 15 amino acids. The germline V and J ends were trimmed by 0 bases and 1 base, with 10 bases remaining between them. CDR3 in DNA: TGCGCCAGCAGCTTGGCGATTGGAGCGAACACTGAAGCTTTCTTT. Translating it yields CASSLAIGANTEAFF.

This clone showed up just a few times. J is TRBJ2-5 and V is TRBV19, with 8 positions matching TRBD2. V shed 5 bases and J 4 bases; nucleotides not matched to a gene: 9. The germline V gene encodes CDR1 LNHDA and CDR2 SQIVND (reference sequence). The CDR3 loop spans 15 amino acids. The CDR3 sequence: CASSRMGLAGETQYF. CDR3 coding DNA: TGTGCCAGTAGTCGGATGGGGCTAGCGGGAGAGACCCAGTACTTC.

The chain links TRBV11-2 to TRBJ2-7, with 9 bases fitting TRBD1. The CDR3 is 14 residues long. After removal of 8 bases from V and 5 bases from J, the junction contained 10 bases not matched to a gene. Germline V gene lookup returns CDR1 SGHAT and CDR2 FQNNGV. The CDR3 spells CASRSWGQGHEQYF. CDR3 bases: TGTGCCAGCCGATCTTGGGGACAGGGCCACGAGCAGTACTTC.

This clone was seen a handful of times. The V and J genes are TRBV6-5 and TRBJ2-7, with D possibly matching TRBD1 (6 bases). V gave up 6 bases and J gave up 5 bases, with 14 bases separating them. There are 13 residues in the CDR3. The germline V gene encodes CDR1 MNHEY and CDR2 SVGAGI. DNA of the CDR3: TGTGCCAGCAGGCCGGGACACGGGGACGAGCAGTACTTC. Its protein product is CASRPGHGDEQYF.

This clone has a handful of counts. This chain connects TRBV5-6 to TRBJ2-2; D possibly corresponds to TRBD1 (6 bases). Looked up from germline, CDR1 is SGHDT and CDR2 is YYEEEE. The CDR3 totals 15 residues. The V end was cut by 4 bases, the J end by 4 bases, with 14 bases between. CDR3 residues: CASSKIGQTTGELFF. The CDR3 DNA follows: TGTGCCAGCAGCAAGATTGGACAGACCACCGGGGAGCTGTTTTTT.